One sample yielded the 13 T cell receptor beta chains listed below, sequenced in a study of CD8+ T cells in alopecia areata. Following extraction, RNA underwent reverse transcription to cDNA, which served as the sequencing template. The table came from immunoSEQ multiplex PCR; TCRdb's copy has only in-frame clones and leaves some out. Singletons are absent from the sample, which has some 120,000 clones. Sequencing input: lesional skin. These receptors were obtained from a C3H/HeJ mouse with alopecia areata. For this mouse line, the MHC haplotype is H2-k.

In this sample, this clone turned up a few times. These gene names are mouse names. Read coverage stops 4 residues before the CDR3 terminus; the germline J gene supplies the remainder. The chain links TRBV13-3 to TRBJ2-4; 9 positions agree with TRBD1. After removal of 1 base from V and 0 bases from J, the junction contained 6 bases not matched to a gene. This CDR3 region has 17 residues. The germline V gene encodes CDR1 NNHDY and CDR2 SYVADS. The DNA read from the CDR3 is TGTGCCAGCAGTGATTGGGGACAGGGAAAGAGTCAAAAC. Translated: CASSDWGQGKSQN. The whole CDR3 protein reads CASSDWGQGKSQNTLYF.

This clone has only a few counts. The gene names given are mouse names. The CDR3 is cut off 4 residues early in the read; its end comes from the germline J gene. The V call is TRBV19, the J call TRBJ2-1; the match to TRBD1 covers 9 bases. Germline trimming cut 2 bases from V and 5 bases from J; bases unmatched to any gene: 5. CDR3 length: 15 amino acids. Germline assignment: CDR1 FNHDT and CDR2 SITEND (reference sequence). CDR3: CASSIPGQGHAEQFF. The DNA read from the CDR3 is TGTGCCAGCAGTATCCCGGGACAGGGTCATGCT. The full variable domain, with the rest looked up from reference TRBV19 and TRBJ2-1, is GGIITQTPKFLIGQEGQKLTLKCQQNFNHDTMYWYRQDSGKGLRLIYYSITENDLQKGDLSEGYDASREKKSSFSLTVTSAQKNEMAVFLCASSIPGQGHAEQFFGPGTRLTVL.

A remark on this clone: The TCRdb protein fails to match the DNA translation at residue 11; the protein reported here was translated from the DNA. Mouse gene names and germline throughout. The read is 3 residues too short to cover the CDR3 end, so that end is filled in from the germline J gene. This sequence joins TRBV1 and TRBJ1-6, with TRBD1 matching 7 bases. TRBJ1-6 is annotated as an ORF whose role is uncertain. J was trimmed by 4 bases and V by 6 bases; bases with no gene match: 3. The CDR3 loop spans 14 amino acids. CDR1 and CDR2 (germline): NSQYPW, LRSPGD (reference sequence). CDR3 residues: CTCRGQEYNSPLYF. Incomplete CDR3 DNA: TGCACCTGCAGAGGACAGGAGTATAATTCGCCC.

This clone was detected only a few times. Mouse germline and gene names are used. The read ends 4 residues shy of where the CDR3 ends; the end is completed using the germline J gene. The J gene is TRBJ1-1, the V gene TRBV1, with TRBD1 as a possible D gene (6 bases). CDR3 length: 15 residues. Germline loops: CDR1 NSQYPW, CDR2 LRSPGD (reference sequence). The part of the CDR3 DNA that was read is TGCACCTGCAGTGCACCGGGACTGGGGGGGCTA. This codes for CTCSAPGLGGL. The whole CDR3 protein reads CTCSAPGLGGLEVFF.

For this clone: All gene names here are mouse names. The DNA ends 4 residues before the CDR3 does, and the rest of the CDR3 is filled in from the germline J gene. This rearrangement joins TRBV1 to TRBJ1-4; TRBD1 agrees at 7 bases. Looked up from germline, CDR1 is NSQYPW and CDR2 is LRSPGD (reference sequence). The CDR3 is 16 residues long. V lost 3 bases and J lost 3; bases outside the gene matches: 7. The sequenced part of the CDR3 DNA is TGCACCTGCAGTGCCTCGGCGGGACAGCCCAACGAA. This codes for CTCSASAGQPNE. The full CDR3 protein is CTCSASAGQPNERLFF.

This clone was observed a few times. Gene names are the mouse ones. The CDR3 extends 4 residues past the end of the read, so its final part is completed from the germline J gene. This chain joins TRBV19 and TRBJ2-7, with D possibly being TRBD1 (6 bases). Germline V lookup: CDR1 FNHDT, CDR2 SITEND (reference sequence). The CDR3 covers 11 residues. CDR3 bases read: TGTGCCAGCGCGGGACAATAT. It is translated as CASAGQY. The complete CDR3 reads CASAGQYEQYF.

This clone occurred a few times. Germline and genes: mouse. The read comes to an end 4 residues before the CDR3 does, leaving the germline J gene to fill in the end. This chain connects TRBV19 to TRBJ2-5; D is ambiguous. The germline CDR1 and CDR2 sequences are FNHDT and SITEND (reference sequence). This CDR3 region has 14 residues. Trimming removed 4 bases at V and 0 bases at J, with 9 bases between. The part of the CDR3 DNA that was read is TGTGCCAGCAGTCTGACTTTTAACCAAGAC. Protein: CASSLTFNQD. The whole CDR3 sequence is CASSLTFNQDTQYF.

This clone turned up a few times. Genes and germline are mouse. Read data end 4 residues before the CDR3 end; the end is taken from the germline J gene. V usage is TRBV19 and J usage is TRBJ2-5; TRBD2 matches at 9 bases. This CDR3 spans 13 amino acids. Germline CDR1 and CDR2: FNHDT and SITEND (reference sequence). The DNA read from the CDR3 is TGTGCCAGCAATAACTGGGGGGAAGAC. The encoded protein is CASNNWGED. The whole CDR3 is CASNNWGEDTQYF.

Comments on this clone: Mouse germline and gene names are used. The read ends 4 residues before the CDR3 terminus; that terminus is restored from the germline J gene. The V call is TRBV16, the J call TRBJ2-5; 11 positions match TRBD2. In germline, CDR1 is SGHSA, CDR2 FRNQAP. CDR3 length: 15 residues. The CDR3 protein is CASSLGGLGEDTQYF. Incomplete CDR3 DNA: TGTGCAAGCAGCTTAGGGGGACTGGGGGAAGAC.

A few counts support this clone. The gene symbols are mouse symbols. Read sequence stops 4 residues before the CDR3 end, and the germline J gene provides the missing end. The chain recombines TRBV1 with TRBJ2-3, with 10 bases lining up with TRBD2. Germline lookup yields CDR1 NSQYPW and CDR2 LRSPGD (reference sequence). The CDR3 runs to 17 residues. Unmatched junction bases numbered 7, after V lost 4 bases and J lost 0 bases. CDR3 DNA, as far as it was read: TGCACCTGCAGTGGCGACTGGGGGGACGCTAGTGCAGAA. Translated, it gives CTCSGDWGDASAE. The entire CDR3 reads CTCSGDWGDASAETLYF. The full variable domain, completed using reference TRBV1 and TRBJ2-3, is VTLLEQNPRWRLVPRGQAVNLRCILKNSQYPWMSWYQQDLQKQLQWLFTLRSPGDKEVKSLPGADYLATRVTDTELRLQVANMSQGRTLYCTCSGDWGDASAETLYFGSGTRLTVL.

There are many counts of this clone. The genes and germline here are from mouse. Read data end 4 residues before the CDR3 end; the end is taken from the germline J gene. V gene TRBV1 combines with J gene TRBJ1-2; 9 positions agree with TRBD1. V lost 0 bases and J lost 4; bases outside the gene matches: 3. The CDR3 has 15 amino acids. Germline V lookup: CDR1 NSQYPW, CDR2 LRSPGD (reference sequence). The DNA read from the CDR3 is TGCACCTGCAGTGCAGATCTGGGACAGGGCTCC. Protein product: CTCSADLGQGS. The entire CDR3 protein is CTCSADLGQGSDYTF.

In its sample, this clone was seen many times. Mouse germline and gene names are used. The read finishes 4 residues shy of the CDR3 end, and the germline J gene is used to complete it. The rearrangement uses TRBV13-3 and TRBJ2-3, with D possibly being TRBD1 (5 bases). This CDR3 has 14 amino acids. CDR1 NNHDY and CDR2 SYVADS come from the germline V gene. V was shortened by 0 bases and J by 2 bases, with 7 bases between the two germline ends. The chain's CDR3 is CASSDGTPAETLYF. The covered CDR3 bases are TGTGCCAGCAGTGATGGGACACCTGCAGAA.

With regard to this clone: Gene names and germline refer to mouse. The read ends 4 residues early relative to the CDR3; the germline J gene fills the gap. This chain joins TRBV19 and TRBJ2-1, with D perhaps TRBD2 (6 bases). The germline V gene encodes CDR1 FNHDT and CDR2 SITEND (reference sequence). The CDR3 covers 15 residues. Trimming left V 0 bases short and J 4 bases short, with 11 bases between. Incomplete CDR3 DNA: TGTGCCAGCAGTATAGGTATGGGGGAGTATGCT. This encodes CASSIGMGEYA. In full, the CDR3 reads CASSIGMGEYAEQFF.